Listed below are T cell receptor beta chains from one sample, sequenced in a study of CD8+ T cells in alopecia areata. Here immunoSEQ multiplex PCR was the method, and the copy in TCRdb shows in-frame clones only, minus some. The profile shows 130,000 to 150,000 clones, 80% to 90% of them singletons. The material was CD8+ T cells sorted from blood, obtained at week 4, from a patient treated with tofacitinib. Receptors were obtained from a human donor with alopecia areata. The CDR3 runs from the conserved cysteine through the conserved F or W. Each record gives: J gene, V gene, D gene, CDR3 length, clone size, CDR3 protein, CDR3 DNA. A D gene is named only where the DNA matches it firmly. Rows give clone size only sometimes, using once, few, many, or a class for an expanded clone.

>TRBJ2-7|TRBV7-3|-|14|few
CASSLWGSGYEQYF
TGTGCCAGCAGCTTATGGGGCTCGGGTTACGAGCAGTACTTC
>TRBJ1-5|TRBV25-1|-|12|-
CASSQGSQPQHF
TGTGCCAGCAGCCAGGGGTCCCAGCCCCAGCATTTT
>TRBJ1-6|TRBV7-2|TRBD1|16|-
CASSRRTGVGNSPLHF
TGTGCCAGCAGCCGTCGGACAGGGGTCGGCAATTCACCCCTCCACTTT
>TRBJ2-2|TRBV5-1|-|18|-
CASSRMTVDQRNTGELFF
TGCGCCAGCAGCCGAATGACTGTCGATCAACGGAACACCGGGGAGCTGTTTTTT
>TRBJ2-5|TRBV7-9|TRBD2|17|-
CASSPPRLAGGRETQYF
TGTGCCAGCAGCCCACCAAGACTAGCGGGGGGGCGGGAGACCCAGTACTTC
>TRBJ1-6|TRBV9|-|15|-
CASSPSLEGIGPLHF
TGTGCCAGCAGCCCTTCGTTGGAGGGGATTGGACCCCTCCACTTT
>TRBJ1-2|TRBV7-9|-|14|-
CASSLVDGTYGYTF
TGTGCCAGCAGCTTAGTCGACGGGACCTATGGCTACACCTTC
>TRBJ2-1|TRBV9|TRBD1|15|-
CASATGTGGINEQFF
TGTGCCAGCGCGACCGGGACAGGGGGCATTAATGAGCAGTTCTTC
>TRBJ2-7|TRBV5-1|-|14|-
CASSLVTWGHEQYF
TGCGCCAGCAGCTTGGTAACGTGGGGCCACGAGCAGTACTTC
>TRBJ1-1|TRBV4-1|-|14|once
CATTGTGQITEAFF
TGCGCCACTACGGGAACCGGGCAGATCACTGAAGCTTTCTTT
>TRBJ1-3|TRBV30|-|15|-
CAWSVFGIAGNTIYF
TGTGCCTGGAGTGTATTTGGGATTGCTGGAAACACCATATATTTT
>TRBJ2-3|TRBV10-3|TRBD2|15|-
CAISADGGVEDTQYF
TGTGCCATCAGTGCGGACGGGGGGGTGGAAGATACGCAGTATTTT
>TRBJ2-3|TRBV7-6|-|15|-
CASSLGVARTDTQYF
TGTGCCAGCAGCTTGGGGGTAGCACGCACAGATACGCAGTATTTT
>TRBJ2-7|TRBV7-8|-|14|-
CASSLAAGLYEQYF
TGTGCCAGCAGCTTAGCTGCAGGGCTATACGAGCAGTACTTC
>TRBJ2-1|TRBV7-6|TRBD1|15|-
CASSSDRGRYNEQFF
TGTGCCAGCAGCTCCGACAGGGGAAGGTACAATGAGCAGTTCTTC
>TRBJ2-7|TRBV5-6|-|14|-
CASSFASSSYEQYF
TGTGCCAGCAGCTTTGCGTCGTCGTCCTACGAGCAGTACTTC
>TRBJ2-7|TRBV27|-|15|-
CASALFGGNPYEQYF
TGTGCCAGCGCACTGTTTGGGGGGAATCCCTACGAGCAGTACTTC
>TRBJ1-1|TRBV9|-|14|-
CASSVVGRNTEAFF
TGTGCCAGCAGCGTAGTAGGGCGGAACACTGAAGCTTTCTTT
>TRBJ2-5|TRBV7-2|-|15|-
CASSLASKYQETQYF
TGTGCCAGCAGCTTAGCGTCGAAGTACCAAGAGACCCAGTACTTC
>TRBJ2-5|TRBV7-9|-|14|-
CAGDTGLDGETQYF
TGTGCCGGAGACACAGGCCTTGATGGGGAGACCCAGTACTTC
>TRBJ2-1|TRBV7-2|TRBD2|16|-
CASSLGGLAGYNEQFF
TGTGCCAGCAGCTTAGGAGGACTAGCGGGGTACAATGAGCAGTTCTTC
>TRBJ1-5|TRBV7-9|TRBD1|17|-
CASSSGGLGGLNQPQHF
TGTGCCAGCAGCTCCGGGGGCTTAGGGGGCCTCAATCAGCCCCAGCATTTT
>TRBJ2-1|TRBV19|-|15|-
CASSISGRTYNEQFF
TGTGCCAGTAGTATCTCGGGACGAACCTACAATGAGCAGTTCTTC
>TRBJ2-1|TRBV29-1|TRBD2|16|-
CSVEGTSGGAVNEQFF
TGCAGCGTTGAGGGGACTAGCGGGGGGGCGGTCAATGAGCAGTTCTTC
>TRBJ2-7|TRBV10-2|-|14|-
CASSDFGGGTSQYF
TGCGCCAGCAGTGACTTCGGCGGAGGTACGAGTCAGTACTTC
>TRBJ2-4|TRBV5-6|-|11|-
CASSLRNIQYF
TGTGCCAGCAGCTTACGAAACATTCAGTACTTC
>TRBJ2-5|TRBV25-1|TRBD1|15|-
CASSEHDRGVEEQYF
TGTGCCAGCAGTGAACACGACAGGGGAGTGGAGGAGCAGTACTTC
>TRBJ2-7|TRBV27|TRBD1|15|-
CASSLRQGVSYEQYF
TGTGCCAGCAGTTTACGACAGGGGGTCTCCTACGAGCAGTACTTC